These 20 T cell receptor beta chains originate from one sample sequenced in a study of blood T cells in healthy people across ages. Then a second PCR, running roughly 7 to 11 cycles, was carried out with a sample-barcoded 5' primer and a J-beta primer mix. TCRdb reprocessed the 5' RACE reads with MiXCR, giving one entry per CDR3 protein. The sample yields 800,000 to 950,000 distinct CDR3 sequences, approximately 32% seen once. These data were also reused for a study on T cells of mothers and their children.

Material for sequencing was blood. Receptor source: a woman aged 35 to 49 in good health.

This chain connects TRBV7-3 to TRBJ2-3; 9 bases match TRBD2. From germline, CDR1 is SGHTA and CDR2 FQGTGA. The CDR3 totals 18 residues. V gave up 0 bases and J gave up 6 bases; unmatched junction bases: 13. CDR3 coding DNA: TGTGCCAGCAGCTTAACCGGCCGGGCGGGGGGGGCCAGCGATACGCAGTATTTT. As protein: CASSLTGRAGGASDTQYF. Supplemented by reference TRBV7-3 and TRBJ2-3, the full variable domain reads GAGVSQTPSNKVTEKGKYVELRCDPISGHTALYWYRQSLGQGPEFLIYFQGTGAADDSGLPNDRFFAVRPEGSVSTLKIQRTERGDSAVYLCASSLTGRAGGASDTQYFGPGTRLTVL.

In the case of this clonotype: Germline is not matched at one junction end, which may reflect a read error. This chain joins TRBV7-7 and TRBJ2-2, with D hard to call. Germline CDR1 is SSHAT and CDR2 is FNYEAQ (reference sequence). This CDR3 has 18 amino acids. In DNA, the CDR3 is TGTGCTAGCAGCCCACCCCTGAGTCAGGCCGAGACCACCGGGGAGCTGTTTTTT. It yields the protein CASSPPLSQAETTGELFF.

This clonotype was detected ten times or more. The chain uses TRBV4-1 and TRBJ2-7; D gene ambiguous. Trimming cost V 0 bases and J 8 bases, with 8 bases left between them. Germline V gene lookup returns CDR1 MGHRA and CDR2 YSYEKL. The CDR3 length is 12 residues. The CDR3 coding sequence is TGCGCCAGCAGCCAAGATGATGACAAGCAGTACTTC. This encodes CASSQDDDKQYF.

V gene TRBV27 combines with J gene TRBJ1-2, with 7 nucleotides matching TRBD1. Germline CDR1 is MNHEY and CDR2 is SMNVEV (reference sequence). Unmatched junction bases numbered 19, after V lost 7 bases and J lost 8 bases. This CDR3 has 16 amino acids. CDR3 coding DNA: TGTGCCAGCACCCCCGACTTGAAATCTAGGACAGGAGGCTACACCTTC. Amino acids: CASTPDLKSRTGGYTF.

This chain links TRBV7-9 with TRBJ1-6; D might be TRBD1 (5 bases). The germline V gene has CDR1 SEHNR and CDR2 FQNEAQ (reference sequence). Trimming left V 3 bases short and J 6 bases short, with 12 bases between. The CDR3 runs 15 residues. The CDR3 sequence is CASSFRDGINSPLHF. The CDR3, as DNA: TGTGCCAGCAGCTTCAGGGACGGAATTAATTCACCCCTCCACTTT.

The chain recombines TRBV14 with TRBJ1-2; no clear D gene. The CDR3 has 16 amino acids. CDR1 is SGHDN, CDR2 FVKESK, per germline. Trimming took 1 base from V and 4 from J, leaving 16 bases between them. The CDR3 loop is CASSQGRLPGSYGYTF. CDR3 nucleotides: TGTGCCAGCAGCCAAGGAAGGTTGCCGGGAAGCTATGGCTACACCTTC. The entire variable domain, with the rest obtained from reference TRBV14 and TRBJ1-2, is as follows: EAGVTQFPSHSVIEKGQTVTLRCDPISGHDNLYWYRRVMGKEIKFLLHFVKESKQDESGMPNNRFLAERTGGTYSTLKVQPAELEDSGVYFCASSQGRLPGSYGYTFGSGTRLTVV.

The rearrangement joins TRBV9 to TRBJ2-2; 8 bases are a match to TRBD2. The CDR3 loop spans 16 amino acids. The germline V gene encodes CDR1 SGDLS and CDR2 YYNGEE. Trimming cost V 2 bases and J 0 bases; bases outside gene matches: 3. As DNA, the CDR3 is TGTGCCAGCAGCGTTACTAGCGGATCGAACACCGGGGAGCTGTTTTTT. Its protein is CASSVTSGSNTGELFF.

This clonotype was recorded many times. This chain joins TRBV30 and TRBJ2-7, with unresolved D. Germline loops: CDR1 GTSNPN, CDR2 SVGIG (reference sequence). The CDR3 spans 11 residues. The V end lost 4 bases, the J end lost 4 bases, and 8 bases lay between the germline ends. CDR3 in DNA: TGTGCCTGGAATCGAATATACGAGCAGTACTTC. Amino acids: CAWNRIYEQYF.

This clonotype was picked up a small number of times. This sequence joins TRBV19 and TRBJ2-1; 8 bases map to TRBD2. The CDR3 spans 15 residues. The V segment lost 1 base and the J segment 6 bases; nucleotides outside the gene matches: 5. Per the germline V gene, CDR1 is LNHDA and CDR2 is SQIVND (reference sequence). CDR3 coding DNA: TGTGCCAGTAGTATAGTCGCCGGGGGGGTCAATGAGCAGTTCTTC. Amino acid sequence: CASSIVAGGVNEQFF. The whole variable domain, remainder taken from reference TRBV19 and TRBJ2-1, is DGGITQSPKYLFRKEGQNVTLSCEQNLNHDAMYWYRQDPGQGLRLIYYSQIVNDFQKGDIAEGYSVSREKKESFPLTVTSAQKNPTAFYLCASSIVAGGVNEQFFGPGTRLTVL.

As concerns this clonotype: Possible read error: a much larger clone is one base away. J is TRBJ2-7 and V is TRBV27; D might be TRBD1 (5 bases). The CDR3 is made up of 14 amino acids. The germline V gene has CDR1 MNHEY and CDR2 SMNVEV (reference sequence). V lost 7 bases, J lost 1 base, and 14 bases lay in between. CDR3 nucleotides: TGTGCCAGCATATGCCTAGGGGTATCCTACGAGCAGTACTTC. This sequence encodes CASICLGVSYEQYF.

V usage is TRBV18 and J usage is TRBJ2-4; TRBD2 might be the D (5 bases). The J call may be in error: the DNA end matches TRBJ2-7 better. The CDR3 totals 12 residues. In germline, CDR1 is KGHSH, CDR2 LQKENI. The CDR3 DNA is TGTGCCAGCTCCCCCGGGGAGAACGAGCAGTACTTC. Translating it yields CASSPGENEQYF.

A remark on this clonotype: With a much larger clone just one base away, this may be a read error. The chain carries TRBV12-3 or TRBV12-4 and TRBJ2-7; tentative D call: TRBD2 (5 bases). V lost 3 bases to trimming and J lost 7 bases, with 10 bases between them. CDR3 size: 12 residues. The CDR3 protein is CASSFGLAEQYF. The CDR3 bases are TGTGCCAGCAGTTTCGGACTGGCTGAGCAGTACTTC.

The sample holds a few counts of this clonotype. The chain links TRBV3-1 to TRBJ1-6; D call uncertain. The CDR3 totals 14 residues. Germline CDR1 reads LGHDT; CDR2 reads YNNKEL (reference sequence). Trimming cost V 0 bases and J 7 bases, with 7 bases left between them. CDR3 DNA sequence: TGTGCCAGCAGCCAAGATATACGAAATTCACCCCTCCACTTT. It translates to CASSQDIRNSPLHF.

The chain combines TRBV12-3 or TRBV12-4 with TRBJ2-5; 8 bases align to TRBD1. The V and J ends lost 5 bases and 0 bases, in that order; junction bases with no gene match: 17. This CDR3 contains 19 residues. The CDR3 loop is CASSLKTGGYKADQETQYF. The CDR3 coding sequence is TGTGCCAGCAGTCTCAAAACAGGGGGTTACAAAGCGGACCAAGAGACCCAGTACTTC.

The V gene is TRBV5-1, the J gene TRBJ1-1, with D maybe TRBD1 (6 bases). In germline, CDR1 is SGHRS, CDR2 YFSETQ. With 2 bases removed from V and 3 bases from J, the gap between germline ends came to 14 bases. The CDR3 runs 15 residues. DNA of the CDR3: TGCGCCAGCAGCTTACAGGGTAGGAAGGACACTGAAGCTTTCTTT. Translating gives CASSLQGRKDTEAFF. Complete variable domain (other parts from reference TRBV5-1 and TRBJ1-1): KAGVTQTPRYLIKTRGQQVTLSCSPISGHRSVSWYQQTPGQGLQFLFEYFSETQRNKGNFPGRFSGRQFSNSRSEMNVSTLELGDSALYLCASSLQGRKDTEAFFGQGTRLTVV.

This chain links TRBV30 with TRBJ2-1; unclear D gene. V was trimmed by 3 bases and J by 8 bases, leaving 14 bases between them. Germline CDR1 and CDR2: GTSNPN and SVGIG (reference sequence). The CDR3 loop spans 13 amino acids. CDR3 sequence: CAWSSGFNDEQFF. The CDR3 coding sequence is TGTGCCTGGAGCTCGGGCTTTAACGATGAGCAGTTCTTC.

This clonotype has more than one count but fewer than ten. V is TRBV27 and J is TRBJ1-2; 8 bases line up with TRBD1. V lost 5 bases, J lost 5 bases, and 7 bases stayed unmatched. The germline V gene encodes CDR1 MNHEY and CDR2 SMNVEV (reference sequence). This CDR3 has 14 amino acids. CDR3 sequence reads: CASSPGTGLYGYTF. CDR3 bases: TGTGCCAGCAGTCCAGGGACAGGACTTTATGGCTACACCTTC.

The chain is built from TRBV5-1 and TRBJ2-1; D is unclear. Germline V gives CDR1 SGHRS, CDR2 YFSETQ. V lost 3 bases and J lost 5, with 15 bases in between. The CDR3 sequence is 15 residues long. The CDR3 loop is CASSWEGFRNNEQFF. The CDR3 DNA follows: TGCGCCAGCAGCTGGGAAGGGTTTAGGAACAATGAGCAGTTCTTC.

CDR3 DNA: TGTGCCAGCAGCTTAGGGGGACTAGCTTCGCATGAGCAGTTCTTC. Translated, it gives CASSLGGLASHEQFF. J is TRBJ2-1 and V is TRBV5-5; 9 bases fit TRBD2. Germline lookup yields CDR1 SGHKS and CDR2 YYEKEE (reference sequence). The V and J ends lost 2 bases and 8 bases, in that order; junction bases with no gene match: 8. This CDR3 region has 15 residues.

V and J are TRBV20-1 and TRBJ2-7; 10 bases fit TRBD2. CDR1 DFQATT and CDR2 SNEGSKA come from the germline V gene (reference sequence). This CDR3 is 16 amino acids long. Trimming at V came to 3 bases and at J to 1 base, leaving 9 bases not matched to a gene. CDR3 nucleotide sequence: TGCAGTGCTAGGCGGCCTAGCGGGGGCTGGTCCTACGAGCAGTACTTC. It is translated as CSARRPSGGWSYEQYF.